This T cell receptor beta chain was captured by sequencing in a study of shared T cell receptors in the human thymus. Repertoires were generated with immunoSEQ multiplex PCR, while TCRdb's copy carries only in-frame clones and drops some. The top ten hold about 0.0098% of the sample, which has 700,000 to 750,000 clones, roughly 88% seen once. The germline V gene has CDR1 SSHAT and CDR2 FNYEAQ (reference sequence). The CDR3 loop spans 14 amino acids. A remark on this clone: Compared with germline, one end of the junction differs, possibly owing to a read error.

The data also belong to a second study, concerning human thymus T cells. That study reports: Resections obtained during corrective heart surgery supplied the thymus tissue. V and J genes seemed to be used with bias in thymic and blood repertoires. Related work showed strongly overlapping thymic repertoires across unrelated individuals.

Sequences were obtained from thymocytes. The sequence derives from a girl less than two years old with a congenital heart defect. The rearrangement uses TRBV7-7 and TRBJ2-1, with a weak D call TRBD2 (6 bases). The CDR3 coding sequence is TGTGCTAGCAGTGGAGGGCCCCCTCGGGATGAGCAGTTCTTC. Translated, it gives CASSGGPPRDEQFF.